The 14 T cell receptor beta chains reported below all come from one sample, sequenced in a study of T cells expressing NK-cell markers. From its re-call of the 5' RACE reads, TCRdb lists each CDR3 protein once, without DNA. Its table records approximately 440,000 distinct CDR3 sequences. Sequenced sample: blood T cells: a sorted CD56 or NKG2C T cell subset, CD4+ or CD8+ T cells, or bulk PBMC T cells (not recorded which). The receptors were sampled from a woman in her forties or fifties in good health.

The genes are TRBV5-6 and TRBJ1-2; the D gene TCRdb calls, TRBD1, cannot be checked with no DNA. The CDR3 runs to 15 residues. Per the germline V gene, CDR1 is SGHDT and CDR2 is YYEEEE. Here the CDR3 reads CASSPQQGWNYGYTF.

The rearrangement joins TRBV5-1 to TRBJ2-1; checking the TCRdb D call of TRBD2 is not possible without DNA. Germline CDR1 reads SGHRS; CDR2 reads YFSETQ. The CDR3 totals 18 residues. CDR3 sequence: CASSYKSSGGSSYNEQFF.

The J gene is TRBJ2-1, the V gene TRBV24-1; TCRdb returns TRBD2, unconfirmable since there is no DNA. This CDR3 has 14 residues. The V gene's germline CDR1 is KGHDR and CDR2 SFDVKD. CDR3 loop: CATSDLTRLDEQFF.

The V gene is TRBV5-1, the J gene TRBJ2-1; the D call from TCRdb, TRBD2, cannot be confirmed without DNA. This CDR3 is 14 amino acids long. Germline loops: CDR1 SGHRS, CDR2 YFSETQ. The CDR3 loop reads CASSGTQGHNEQFF.

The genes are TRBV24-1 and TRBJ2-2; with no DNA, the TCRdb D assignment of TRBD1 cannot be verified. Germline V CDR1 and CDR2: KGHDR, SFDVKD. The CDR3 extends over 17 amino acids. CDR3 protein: CATSDLKGPANTGELFF.

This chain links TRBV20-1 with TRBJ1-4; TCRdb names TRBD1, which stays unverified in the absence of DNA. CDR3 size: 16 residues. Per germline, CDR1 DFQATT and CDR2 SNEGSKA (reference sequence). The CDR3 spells CSARDPSTGPNEKLFF.

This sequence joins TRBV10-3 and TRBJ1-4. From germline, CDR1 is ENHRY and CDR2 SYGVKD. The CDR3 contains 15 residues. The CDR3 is CAISGRFGENEKLFF.

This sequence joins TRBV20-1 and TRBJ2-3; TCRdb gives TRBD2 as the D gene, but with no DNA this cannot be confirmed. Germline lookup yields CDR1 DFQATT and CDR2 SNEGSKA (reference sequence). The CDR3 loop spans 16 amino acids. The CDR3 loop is CSASSLAKSGTDTQYF.

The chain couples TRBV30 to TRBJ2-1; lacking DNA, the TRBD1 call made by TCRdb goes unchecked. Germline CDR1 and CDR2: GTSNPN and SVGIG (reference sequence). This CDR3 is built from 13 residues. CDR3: CAWSAGGKSEQFF.

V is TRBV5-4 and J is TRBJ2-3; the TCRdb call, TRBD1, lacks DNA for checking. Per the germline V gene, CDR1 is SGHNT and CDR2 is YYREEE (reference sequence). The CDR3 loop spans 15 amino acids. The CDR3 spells CASSLGLDPGDTQYF.

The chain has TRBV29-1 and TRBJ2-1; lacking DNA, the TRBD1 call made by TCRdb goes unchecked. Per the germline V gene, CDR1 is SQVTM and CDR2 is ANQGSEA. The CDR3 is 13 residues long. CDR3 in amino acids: CSVRDSNHNEQFF.

CDR3 region: CASSLSPAGNYGYTF. The gene calls are TRBV27 and TRBJ1-2. CDR1 is MNHEY and CDR2 is SMNVEV in the germline V gene (reference sequence). The CDR3 totals 15 residues.

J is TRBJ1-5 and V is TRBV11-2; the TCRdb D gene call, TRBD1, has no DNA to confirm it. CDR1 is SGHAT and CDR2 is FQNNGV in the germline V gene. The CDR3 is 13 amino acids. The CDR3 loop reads CASSLDGRGTQHF.

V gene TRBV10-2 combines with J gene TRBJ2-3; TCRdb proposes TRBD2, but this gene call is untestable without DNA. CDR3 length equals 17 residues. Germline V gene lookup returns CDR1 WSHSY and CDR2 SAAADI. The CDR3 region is CASRGLAGPPSTDTQYF.